The entry below gives a single T cell receptor beta chain sequence along with its context. This sample was included in a study of PD-L1 blockade in urothelial cancer. Study-wide context: Each patient had 0 to 3 earlier chemotherapy regimens.

The method was immunoSEQ multiplex PCR; TCRdb's version includes in-frame clones alone and lacks a portion of them. The table includes about 82,000 clones, over 90% detected once. This sequence originates from a man aged 55-75 years with urothelial cancer. The sample here was PBMCs, taken around atezolizumab (anti-PD-L1) treatment.

CDR3 sequence (DNA): TGTGCCAGCAGAGACAGTCCCCTCGCGGTTTATGGCTACACCTTC. Protein product: CASRDSPLAVYGYTF. This chain joins TRBV5-8 and TRBJ1-2; tentatively, D is TRBD1 (5 bases). Per germline, CDR1 SGHTS and CDR2 YDEGEE. The V end lost 5 bases, the J end lost 5 bases, and 19 bases lay between the germline ends. The CDR3 covers 15 residues.